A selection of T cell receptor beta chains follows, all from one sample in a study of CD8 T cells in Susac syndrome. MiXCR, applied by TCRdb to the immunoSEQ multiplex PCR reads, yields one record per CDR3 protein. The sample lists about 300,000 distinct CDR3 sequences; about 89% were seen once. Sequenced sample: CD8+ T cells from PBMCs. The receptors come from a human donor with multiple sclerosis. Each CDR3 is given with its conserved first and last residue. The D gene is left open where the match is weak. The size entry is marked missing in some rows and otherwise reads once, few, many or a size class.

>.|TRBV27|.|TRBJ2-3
TGTGCCAGCAGTTTTGAAGGGGATGGCACAGATACGCAGTATTTT
CASSFEGDGTDTQYF
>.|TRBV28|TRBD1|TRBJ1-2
TGTGCCAGCAGTTTCCCCGGGACAGCTTATGGCTACACCTTC
CASSFPGTAYGYTF
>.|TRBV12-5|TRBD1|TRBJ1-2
TGTGCTAGTGGTTTGGTAACCCGGGACAGTTATAACTATGGCTACACCTTC
CASGLVTRDSYNYGYTF
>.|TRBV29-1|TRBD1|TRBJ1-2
TGCAGCGCCCTGTCGACAGGGGGCTATGGCTACACCTTC
CSALSTGGYGYTF
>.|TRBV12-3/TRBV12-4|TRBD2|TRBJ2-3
TGTGCCAGCAGCCCCCGTTATCGGGGACTAGCGGTTAGCACAGATACGCAGTATTTT
CASSPRYRGLAVSTDTQYF
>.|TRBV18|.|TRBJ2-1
TGTGCCAGCTCACCAATCCTGGGACCTGGCGATGAGCAGTTCTTC
CASSPILGPGDEQFF
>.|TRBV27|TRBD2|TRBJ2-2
TGTGCCAGCAGTTTATGGCCCGGGGGGTACACCGGGGAGCTGTTTTTT
CASSLWPGGYTGELFF
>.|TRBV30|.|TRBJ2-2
TGTGCCTGGAGTTCGGACAGGAACACCGGGGAGCTGTTTTTT
CAWSSDRNTGELFF
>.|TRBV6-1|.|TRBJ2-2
TGTGCCAGCAGTGACTACAACACCGGGGAGCTGTTTTTT
CASSDYNTGELFF
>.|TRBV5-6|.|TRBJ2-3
TGTGCCAGCAGCTTGGGACACAGCGAACCACACACAGATACGCAGTATTTT
CASSLGHSEPHTDTQYF
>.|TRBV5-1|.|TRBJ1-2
TGCGCCAGCAGCTTGGCCTGGAGCAGGAAAGGCTACACCTTC
CASSLAWSRKGYTF
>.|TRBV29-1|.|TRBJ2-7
TGCAGCGCCCTAGGGCAGTCCTACGAGCAGTACTTC
CSALGQSYEQYF
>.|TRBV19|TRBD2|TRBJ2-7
TGTGCCAGTAGTATTGGGACTAGCGGGTTCGAGCAGTACTTC
CASSIGTSGFEQYF
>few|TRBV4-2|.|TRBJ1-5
TGTGCCAGCAGCCTGACCGGACAGCCCGATCAGCCCCAGCATTTT
CASSLTGQPDQPQHF
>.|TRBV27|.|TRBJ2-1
TGTGCCAGCAGTTTCGCGGCAGGGGAGTCCTACAATGAGCAGTTCTTC
CASSFAAGESYNEQFF
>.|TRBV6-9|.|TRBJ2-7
TGTGCCAGCAGTTTTCGGGGACCCTCCTACGAGCAGTACTTC
CASSFRGPSYEQYF
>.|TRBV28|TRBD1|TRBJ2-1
TGTGCCAGCAGTTTAGAAGGCACAGGGGGCGAAGGTGAGCAGTTCTTC
CASSLEGTGGEGEQFF
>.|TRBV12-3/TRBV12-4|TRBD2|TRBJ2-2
TGTGCCAGCAGTTCCGGACTAGCTGATATCACCGGGGAGCTGTTTTTT
CASSSGLADITGELFF
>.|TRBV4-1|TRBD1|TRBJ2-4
TGCGCCAGCAGCCAAGAAGATAGCGAGGGGGCCATTCAGTACTTC
CASSQEDSEGAIQYF
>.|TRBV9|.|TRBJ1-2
TGTGCCAGCAGCGTAGGGCAGGACTATGGCTACACCTTC
CASSVGQDYGYTF
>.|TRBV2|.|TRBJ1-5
TGTGCCAGCAGCGAAGGGACCACGAGCAATCAGCCCCAGCATTTT
CASSEGTTSNQPQHF
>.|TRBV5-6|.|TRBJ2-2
TGTGCCAGCAGCTTCGCCGATTGGGGGACCGGGGAGCTGTTTTTT
CASSFADWGTGELFF
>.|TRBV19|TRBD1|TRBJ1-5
TGTGCCAGTAGTCAGGGGTTCGGACAGGGCGTCTATCAGCCCCAGCATTTT
CASSQGFGQGVYQPQHF
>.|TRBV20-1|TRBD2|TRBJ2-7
TGCAGTGCTAGGGGGGGAGGGCTTGCCGAGCAGTACTTC
CSARGGGLAEQYF
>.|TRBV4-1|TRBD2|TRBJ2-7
TGCGCCAGCAGCCTGGGCCCGGGGGGGACCTACGAGCAGTACTTC
CASSLGPGGTYEQYF
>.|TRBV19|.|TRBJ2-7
TGTGCCAGTAGTCAGGGAGCGCCCTCCTACGAGCAGTACTTC
CASSQGAPSYEQYF
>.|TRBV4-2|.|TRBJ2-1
TGTGCCAGCAGCCAGGAAAGGGCTAGCTTGTACAATGAGCAGTTCTTC
CASSQERASLYNEQFF
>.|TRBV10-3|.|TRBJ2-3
TGTGCCATCAGTGAGCCCCCAGATACGCAGTATTTT
CAISEPPDTQYF